This TCR beta chain was obtained from a study of blood T cell repertoires in COVID-19. Trimming shortened V by 1 base and J by 0 bases, and 13 bases separated the two germline ends. The CDR3 totals 16 residues. Germline V gene lookup returns CDR1 SGHTA and CDR2 FQGTGA. Profiled with immunoSEQ multiplex PCR; TCRdb holds only in-frame clones, not every one. The sample records over 80,000 clones, roughly 70% being singletons. This receptor was taken from a man between 65 and 80 years old with COVID-19, enrolled during active disease. Sequenced: peripheral blood. V and J are TRBV7-3 and TRBJ2-7; D perhaps matches TRBD2 (6 bases). The CDR3 DNA reads as TGTGCCAGCAGCTTAAAAGGTAGCGGATACTCCTACGAGCAGTACTTC. Its protein product is CASSLKGSGYSYEQYF. The full variable domain, with the rest looked up from reference TRBV7-3 and TRBJ2-7, is GAGVSQTPSNKVTEKGKYVELRCDPISGHTALYWYRQSLGQGPEFLIYFQGTGAADDSGLPNDRFFAVRPEGSVSTLKIQRTERGDSAVYLCASSLKGSGYSYEQYFGPGTRLTVT.